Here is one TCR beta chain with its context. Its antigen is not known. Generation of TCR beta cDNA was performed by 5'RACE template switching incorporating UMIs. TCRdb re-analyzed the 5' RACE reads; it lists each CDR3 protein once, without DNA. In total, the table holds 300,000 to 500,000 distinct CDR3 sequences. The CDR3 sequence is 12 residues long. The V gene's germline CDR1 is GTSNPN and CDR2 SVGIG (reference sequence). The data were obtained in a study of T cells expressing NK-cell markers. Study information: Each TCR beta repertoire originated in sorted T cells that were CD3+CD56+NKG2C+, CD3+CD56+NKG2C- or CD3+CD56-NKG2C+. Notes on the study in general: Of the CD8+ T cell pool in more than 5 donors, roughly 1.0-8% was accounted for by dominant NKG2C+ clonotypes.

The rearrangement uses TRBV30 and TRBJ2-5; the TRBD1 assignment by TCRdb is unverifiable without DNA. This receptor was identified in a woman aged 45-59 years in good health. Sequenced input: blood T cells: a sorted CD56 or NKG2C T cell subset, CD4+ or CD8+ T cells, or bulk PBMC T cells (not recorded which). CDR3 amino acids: CAWDRGQETQYF.